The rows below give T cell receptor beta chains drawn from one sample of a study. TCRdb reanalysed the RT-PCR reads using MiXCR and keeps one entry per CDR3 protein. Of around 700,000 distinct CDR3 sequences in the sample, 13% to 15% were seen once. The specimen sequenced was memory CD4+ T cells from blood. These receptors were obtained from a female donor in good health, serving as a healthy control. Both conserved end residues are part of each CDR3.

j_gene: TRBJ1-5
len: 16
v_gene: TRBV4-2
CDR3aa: CASSQAGRGSNQPQHF

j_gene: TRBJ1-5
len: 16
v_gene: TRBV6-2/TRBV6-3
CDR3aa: CASSYFFPGARQPQHF

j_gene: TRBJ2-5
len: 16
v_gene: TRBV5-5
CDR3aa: CASSTGWTSVQETQYF

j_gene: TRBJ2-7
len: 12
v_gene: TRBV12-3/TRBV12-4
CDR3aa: CASRSRVHEQYF

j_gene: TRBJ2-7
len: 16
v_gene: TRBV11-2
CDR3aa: CASSLNLAASPYEQYF

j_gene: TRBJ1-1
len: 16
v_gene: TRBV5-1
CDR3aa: CASSLGGIGQGNEAFF

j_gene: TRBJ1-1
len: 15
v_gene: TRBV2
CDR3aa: CASRAGSPEGTEAFF

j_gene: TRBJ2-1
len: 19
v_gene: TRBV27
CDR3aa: CASSQNSPGLAGGGNEQFF

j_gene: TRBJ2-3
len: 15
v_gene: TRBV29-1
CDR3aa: CSVAHGLAESDTQYF

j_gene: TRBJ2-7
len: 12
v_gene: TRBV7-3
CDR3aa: CASSPTGVEQYF

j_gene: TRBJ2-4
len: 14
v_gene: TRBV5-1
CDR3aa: CASSLGQSKNIQYF

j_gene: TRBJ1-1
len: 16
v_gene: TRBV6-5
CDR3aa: CASTPTKPYMNTEAFF

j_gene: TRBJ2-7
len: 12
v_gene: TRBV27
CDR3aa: CASRAGFREQYF

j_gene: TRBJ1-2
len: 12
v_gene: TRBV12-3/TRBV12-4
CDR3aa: CASGTGGHGYTF

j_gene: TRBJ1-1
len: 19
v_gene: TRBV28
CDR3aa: CASSFPLPGTESMNTEAFF

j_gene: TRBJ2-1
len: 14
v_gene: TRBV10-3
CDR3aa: CAISGDRKGRPQFF

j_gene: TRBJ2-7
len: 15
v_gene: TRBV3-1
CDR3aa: CASSPTTSGSYEQYF

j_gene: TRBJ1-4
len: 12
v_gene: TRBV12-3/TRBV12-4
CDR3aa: CASSFEGEKLFF

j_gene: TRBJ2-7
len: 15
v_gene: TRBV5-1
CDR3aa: CASSYDGQGPDEQYF

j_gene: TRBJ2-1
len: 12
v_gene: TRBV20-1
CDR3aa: CSANDQSDEQFF

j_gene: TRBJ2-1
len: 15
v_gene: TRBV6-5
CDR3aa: CASSLTGGPYNEQFF

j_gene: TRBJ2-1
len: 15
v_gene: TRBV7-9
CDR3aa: CASSSGRLAGYEQFF

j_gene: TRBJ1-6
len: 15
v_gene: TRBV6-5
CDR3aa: CASSQRGRGLSPLHF

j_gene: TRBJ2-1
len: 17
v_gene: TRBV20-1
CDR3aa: CSASDSGGPISYNEQFF

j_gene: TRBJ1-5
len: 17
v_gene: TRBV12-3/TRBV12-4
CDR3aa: CASSPDWAAYSNQPQHF

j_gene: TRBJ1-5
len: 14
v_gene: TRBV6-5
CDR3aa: CASSRTTGDQPQHF

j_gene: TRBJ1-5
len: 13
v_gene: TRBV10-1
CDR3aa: CASSELEGQPQHF

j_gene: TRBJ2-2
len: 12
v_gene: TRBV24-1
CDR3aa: CATSDGPGELFF

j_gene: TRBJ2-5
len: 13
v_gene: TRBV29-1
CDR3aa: CSALRGSQETQYF

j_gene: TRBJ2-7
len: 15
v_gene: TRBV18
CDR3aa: CASSPLPGASYEQYF

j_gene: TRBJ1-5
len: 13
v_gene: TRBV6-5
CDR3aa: CATSGGRNQPQHF

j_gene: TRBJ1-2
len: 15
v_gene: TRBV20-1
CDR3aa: CSAEPPGQGFGGYTF

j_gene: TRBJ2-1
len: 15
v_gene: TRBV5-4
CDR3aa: CASSRRTGAYNEQFF

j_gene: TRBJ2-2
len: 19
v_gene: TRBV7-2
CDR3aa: CASSFTNPGLAANTGELFF

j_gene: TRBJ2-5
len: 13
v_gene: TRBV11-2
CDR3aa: CASSIDPQGTQYF

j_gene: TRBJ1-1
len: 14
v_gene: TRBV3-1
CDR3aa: CASSQSAANTEAFF

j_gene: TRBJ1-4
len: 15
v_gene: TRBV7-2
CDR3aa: CASSLRDSVREKLFF

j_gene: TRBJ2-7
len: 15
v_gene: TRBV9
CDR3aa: CASSPRTSGDSEQYF

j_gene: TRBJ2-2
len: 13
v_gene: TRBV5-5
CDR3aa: CASNRENTGELFF

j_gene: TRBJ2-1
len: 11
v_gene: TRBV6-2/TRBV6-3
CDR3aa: CASTTVNEQFF

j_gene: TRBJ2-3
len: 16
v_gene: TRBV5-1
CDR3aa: CASSSGLAGSTDTQYF

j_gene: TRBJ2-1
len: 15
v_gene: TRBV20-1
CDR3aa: CSARAGRGLSSEQFF

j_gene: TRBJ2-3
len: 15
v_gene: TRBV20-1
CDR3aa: CSARDRGGDTDTQYF

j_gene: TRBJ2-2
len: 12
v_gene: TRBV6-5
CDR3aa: CASSRGVGELFF

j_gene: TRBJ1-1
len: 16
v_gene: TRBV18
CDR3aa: CASSLTDQGRGTEAFF

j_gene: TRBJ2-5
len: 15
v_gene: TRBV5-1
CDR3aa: CASSHPGTSVKTQYF

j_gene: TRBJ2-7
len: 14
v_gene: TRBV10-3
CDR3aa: CAISDLGLADEQYF

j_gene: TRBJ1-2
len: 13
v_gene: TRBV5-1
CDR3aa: CASSLEPDNGYTF